The sequence of this T cell receptor beta chain was determined in a study of cytomegalovirus exposure and HLA in healthy donors. Study overall: Membership in the Caucasian-associated ancestry cluster was found for around 85% of nearly 400 genotyped donors. General observations from the study: Across HLA loci, a later analysis found differing TCR association rates, with DRB1 most and HLA-C fewest.

Vbeta (60) and Jbeta (13) primers were used in the PCR. The data were produced by immunoSEQ multiplex PCR, yet TCRdb's version contains in-frame clones alone and is incomplete. In the table there are roughly 100,000 clones, roughly three quarters of which are singletons. V lost 4 bases to trimming and J lost 3 bases, with 9 bases between them. Germline V gene lookup returns CDR1 MGHDK and CDR2 SYGVNS. The length of the CDR3 is 14 residues. To note about this clone: Antigen: not known.

The receptor's source is a male donor in good health and CMV-seropositive. The material sequenced was PBMCs. The chain combines TRBV25-1 with TRBJ1-4; D possibly corresponds to TRBD1 (5 bases). The CDR3 region is CASSATGPNEKLFF. The CDR3 coding sequence is TGTGCCAGCAGTGCCACAGGTCCTAATGAAAAACTGTTTTTT.